This TCR beta chain was sequenced in a study of cytomegalovirus exposure and HLA in healthy donors. Study information: T cells numbering about 180 million yielded fewer than 140 million unique TCR beta sequences in an earlier analysis. Points from the study as a whole: The study listed some 160 cytomegalovirus-associated TCR beta chains. Sequencing likely produced, as an artifact, a cluster of highly shared sequence variants. An analysis done earlier found most TCR beta V segments productive about 87% or about 30% of the time.

PCR primers comprised 60 Vbeta and 13 Jbeta primers. Only in-frame clones appear in the TCRdb table, and some are missing; sequencing was by immunoSEQ multiplex PCR. The sample includes more than 110,000 clones, 79% seen only once; the top ten take approximately 1%. In regard to this clone: Its antigen is not identified.

CDR3 length equals 15 residues. V dropped 4 bases and J dropped 0; count of bases not matched to a gene: 4. CDR1 SGHTA and CDR2 FQGNSA come from the germline V gene. The sample taken for sequencing was PBMCs. The chain recombines TRBV7-2 with TRBJ2-3; the match to TRBD1 covers 7 bases. This TCR came from a man aged 18-30 years in good health and CMV-seronegative. CDR3 DNA: TGTGCCAGCAGCTCACAGGGGATAAGCACAGATACGCAGTATTTT. Protein sequence: CASSSQGISTDTQYF.